Below, one TCR beta chain is given with its context. This sample is drawn from a study of blood T cell repertoires in COVID-19. The CDR3 is 14 amino acids. Losses at the gene ends were 8 bases for V and 3 bases for J; bases not matched to a gene: 6. Per germline, CDR1 LGHNT and CDR2 FRNRAP. This table comes from immunoSEQ multiplex PCR, and its TCRdb copy is limited to in-frame clones, with some not included. The repertoire holds about 170,000 clones, with about 92% as singletons. While infection was still active, Seattle patients were enrolled and then followed longitudinally. The sequence came from a man aged 25 to 45 with COVID-19, enrolled during active disease. V usage is TRBV12-5 and J usage is TRBJ2-5; 10 bases are a match to TRBD2. The sequenced sample was peripheral blood. The CDR3 is CASSGGAGKETQYF. In DNA form, the CDR3 reads TGTGCTAGTAGCGGGGGGGCGGGCAAAGAGACCCAGTACTTC.